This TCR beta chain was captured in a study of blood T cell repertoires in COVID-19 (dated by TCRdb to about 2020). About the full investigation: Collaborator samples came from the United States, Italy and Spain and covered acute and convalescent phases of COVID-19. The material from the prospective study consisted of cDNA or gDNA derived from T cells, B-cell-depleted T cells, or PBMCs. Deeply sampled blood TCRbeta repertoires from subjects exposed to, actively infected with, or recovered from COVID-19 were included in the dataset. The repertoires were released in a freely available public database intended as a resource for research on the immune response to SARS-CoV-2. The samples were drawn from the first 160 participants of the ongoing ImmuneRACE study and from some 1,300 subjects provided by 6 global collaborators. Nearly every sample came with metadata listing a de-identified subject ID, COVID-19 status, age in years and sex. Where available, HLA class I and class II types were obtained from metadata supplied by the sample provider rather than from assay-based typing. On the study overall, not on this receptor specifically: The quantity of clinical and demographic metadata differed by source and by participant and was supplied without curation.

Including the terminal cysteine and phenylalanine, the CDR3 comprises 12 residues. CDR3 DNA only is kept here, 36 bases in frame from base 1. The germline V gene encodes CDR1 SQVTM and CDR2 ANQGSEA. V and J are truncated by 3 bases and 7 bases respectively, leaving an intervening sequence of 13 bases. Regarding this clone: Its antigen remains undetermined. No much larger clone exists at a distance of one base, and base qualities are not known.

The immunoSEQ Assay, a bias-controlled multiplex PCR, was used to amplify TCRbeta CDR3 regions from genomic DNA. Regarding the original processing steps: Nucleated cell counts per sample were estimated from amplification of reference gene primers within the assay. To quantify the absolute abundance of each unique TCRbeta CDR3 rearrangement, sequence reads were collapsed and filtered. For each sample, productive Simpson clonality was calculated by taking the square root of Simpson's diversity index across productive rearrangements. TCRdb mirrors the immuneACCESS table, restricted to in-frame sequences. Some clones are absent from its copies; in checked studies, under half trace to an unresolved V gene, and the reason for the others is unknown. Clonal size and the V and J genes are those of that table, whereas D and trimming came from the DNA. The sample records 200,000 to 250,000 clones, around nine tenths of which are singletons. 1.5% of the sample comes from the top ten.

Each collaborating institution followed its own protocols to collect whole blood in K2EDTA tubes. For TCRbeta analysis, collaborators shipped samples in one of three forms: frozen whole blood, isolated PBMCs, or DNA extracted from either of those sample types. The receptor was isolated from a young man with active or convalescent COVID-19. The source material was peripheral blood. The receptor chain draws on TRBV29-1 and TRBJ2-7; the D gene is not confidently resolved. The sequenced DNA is TGCAGCGTTGAGAGTGAGATCAAGGAGCAGTACTTC. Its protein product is CSVESEIKEQYF.